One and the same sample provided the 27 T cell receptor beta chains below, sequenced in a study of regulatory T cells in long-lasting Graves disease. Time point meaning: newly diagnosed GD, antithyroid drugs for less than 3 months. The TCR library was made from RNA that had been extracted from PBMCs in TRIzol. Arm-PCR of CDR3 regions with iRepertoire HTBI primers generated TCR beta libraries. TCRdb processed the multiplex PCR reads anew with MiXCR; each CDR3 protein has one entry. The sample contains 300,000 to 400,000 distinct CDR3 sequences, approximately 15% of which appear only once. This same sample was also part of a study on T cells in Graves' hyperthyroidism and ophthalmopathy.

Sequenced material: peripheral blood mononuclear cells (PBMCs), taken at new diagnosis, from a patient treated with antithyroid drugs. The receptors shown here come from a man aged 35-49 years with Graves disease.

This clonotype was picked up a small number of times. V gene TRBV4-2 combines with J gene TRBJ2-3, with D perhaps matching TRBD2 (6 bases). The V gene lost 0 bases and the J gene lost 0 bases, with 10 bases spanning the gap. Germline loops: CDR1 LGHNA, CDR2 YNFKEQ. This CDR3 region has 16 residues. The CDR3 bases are TGTGCCAGCAGCCAAGAAACGGGGACTAGCACAGATACGCAGTATTTT. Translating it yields CASSQETGTSTDTQYF.

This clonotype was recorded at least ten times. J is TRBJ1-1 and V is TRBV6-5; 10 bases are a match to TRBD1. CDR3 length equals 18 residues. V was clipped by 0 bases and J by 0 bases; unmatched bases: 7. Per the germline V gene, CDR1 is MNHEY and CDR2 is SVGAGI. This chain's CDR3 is CASSYSPGTGVMNTEAFF. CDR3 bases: TGTGCCAGCAGTTACTCGCCCGGGACAGGGGTGATGAACACTGAAGCTTTCTTT.

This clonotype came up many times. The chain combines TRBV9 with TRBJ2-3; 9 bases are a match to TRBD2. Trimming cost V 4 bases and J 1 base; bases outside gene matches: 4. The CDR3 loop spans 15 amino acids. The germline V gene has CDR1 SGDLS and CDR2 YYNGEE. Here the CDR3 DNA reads TGTGCCAGCAGCAGATGGACTAGCGGCACAGATACGCAGTATTTT. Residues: CASSRWTSGTDTQYF.

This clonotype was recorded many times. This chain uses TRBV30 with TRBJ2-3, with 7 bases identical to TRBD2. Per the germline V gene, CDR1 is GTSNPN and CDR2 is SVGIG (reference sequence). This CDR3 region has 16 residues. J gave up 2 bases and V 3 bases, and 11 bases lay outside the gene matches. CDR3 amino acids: CAWRLGLAAYTDTQYF. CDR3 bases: TGTGCCTGGAGACTGGGGCTAGCGGCCTACACAGATACGCAGTATTTT.

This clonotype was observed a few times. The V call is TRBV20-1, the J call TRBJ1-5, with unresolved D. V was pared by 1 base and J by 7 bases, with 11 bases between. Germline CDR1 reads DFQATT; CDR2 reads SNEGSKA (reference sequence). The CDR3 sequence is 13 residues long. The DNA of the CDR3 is TGCAGTGCTAGAGCTGAGGGTGACCAGCCCCAGCATTTT. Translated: CSARAEGDQPQHF.

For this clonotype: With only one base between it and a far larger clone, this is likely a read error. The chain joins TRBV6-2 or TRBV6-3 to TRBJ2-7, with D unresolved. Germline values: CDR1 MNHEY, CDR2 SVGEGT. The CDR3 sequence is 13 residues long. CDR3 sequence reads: CASSLGGWVERYF. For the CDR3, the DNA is TGTGCCAGCTCACTTGGCGGTTGGGTCGAGCGGTACTTC.

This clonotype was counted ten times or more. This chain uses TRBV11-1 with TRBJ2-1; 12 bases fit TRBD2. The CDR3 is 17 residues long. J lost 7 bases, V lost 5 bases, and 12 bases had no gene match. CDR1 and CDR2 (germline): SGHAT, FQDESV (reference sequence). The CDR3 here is CASSPRRGLAGGNEQFF. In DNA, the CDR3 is TGTGCCAGCAGCCCTCGGCGGGGCCTAGCGGGGGGGAATGAGCAGTTCTTC.

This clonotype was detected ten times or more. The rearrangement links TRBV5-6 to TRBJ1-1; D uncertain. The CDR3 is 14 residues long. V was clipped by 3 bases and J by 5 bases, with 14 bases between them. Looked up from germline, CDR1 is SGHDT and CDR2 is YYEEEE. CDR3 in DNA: TGTGCCAGCAGCTCCGGTCGCCACGAGACTGAAGCTTTCTTT. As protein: CASSSGRHETEAFF.

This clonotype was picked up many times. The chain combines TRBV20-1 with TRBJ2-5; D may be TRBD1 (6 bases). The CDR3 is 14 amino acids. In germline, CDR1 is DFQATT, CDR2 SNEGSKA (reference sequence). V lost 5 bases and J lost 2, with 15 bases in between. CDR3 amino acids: CSARKDRLQETQYF. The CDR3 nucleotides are TGCAGTGCTCGGAAGGACAGATTGCAAGAGACCCAGTACTTC.

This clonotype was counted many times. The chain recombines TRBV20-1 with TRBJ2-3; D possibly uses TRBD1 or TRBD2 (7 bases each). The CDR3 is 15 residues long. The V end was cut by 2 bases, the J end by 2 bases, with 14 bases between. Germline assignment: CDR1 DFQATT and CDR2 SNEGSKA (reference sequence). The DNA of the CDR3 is TGCAGTGCTAGATCTCAGGGGGGGACCACAGATACGCAGTATTTT. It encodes CSARSQGGTTDTQYF.

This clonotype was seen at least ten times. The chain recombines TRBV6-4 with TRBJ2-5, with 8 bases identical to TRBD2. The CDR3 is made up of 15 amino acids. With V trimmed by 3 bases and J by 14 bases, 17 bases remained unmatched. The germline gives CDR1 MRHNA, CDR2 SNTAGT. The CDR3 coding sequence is TGTGCCAGCAGTGAAATGTCGGTAGCGGGGTCGTCCAAATACTTC. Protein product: CASSEMSVAGSSKYF.

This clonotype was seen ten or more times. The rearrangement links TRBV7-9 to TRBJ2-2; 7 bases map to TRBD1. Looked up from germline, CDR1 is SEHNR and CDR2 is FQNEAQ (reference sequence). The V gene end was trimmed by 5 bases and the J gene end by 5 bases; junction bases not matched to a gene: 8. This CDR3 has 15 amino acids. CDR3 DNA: TGTGCCAGCAGCCGGCCGGGACAGAGAACCGGGGAGCTGTTTTTT. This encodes CASSRPGQRTGELFF.

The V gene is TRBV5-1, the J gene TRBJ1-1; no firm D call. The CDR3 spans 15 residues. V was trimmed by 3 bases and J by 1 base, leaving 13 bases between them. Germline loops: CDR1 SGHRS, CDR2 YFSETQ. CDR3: CASSSTLGENTEAFF. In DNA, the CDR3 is TGCGCCAGCAGCTCGACCCTTGGCGAGAACACTGAAGCTTTCTTT. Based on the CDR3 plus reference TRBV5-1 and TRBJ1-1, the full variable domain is KAGVTQTPRYLIKTRGQQVTLSCSPISGHRSVSWYQQTPGQGLQFLFEYFSETQRNKGNFPGRFSGRQFSNSRSEMNVSTLELGDSALYLCASSSTLGENTEAFFGQGTRLTVV.

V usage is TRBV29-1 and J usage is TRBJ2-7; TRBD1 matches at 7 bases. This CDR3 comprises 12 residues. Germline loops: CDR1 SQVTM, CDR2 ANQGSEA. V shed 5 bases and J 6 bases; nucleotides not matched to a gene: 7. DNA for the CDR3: TGCAGCGTTTCCCAGACAGGGCGCGAGCAGTACTTC. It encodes CSVSQTGREQYF.

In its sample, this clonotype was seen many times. The CDR3 nucleotides are TGTGCCAGCAGTGAACAGCCGACAGGGCGAGAGACCCAGTACTTC. Translating gives CASSEQPTGRETQYF. V gene TRBV6-1 combines with J gene TRBJ2-5, with 7 bases that match TRBD1. This CDR3 has 15 residues. The V gene end was trimmed by 2 bases and the J gene end by 4 bases; junction bases not matched to a gene: 7. CDR1 is MNHNS, CDR2 SASEGT, per germline.

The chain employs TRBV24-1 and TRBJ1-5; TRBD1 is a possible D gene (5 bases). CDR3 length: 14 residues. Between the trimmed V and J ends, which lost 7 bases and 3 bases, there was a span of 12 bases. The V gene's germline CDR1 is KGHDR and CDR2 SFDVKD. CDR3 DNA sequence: TGTGCCACCAGGGACACCGGGCACAATCAGCCCCAGCATTTT. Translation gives CATRDTGHNQPQHF.

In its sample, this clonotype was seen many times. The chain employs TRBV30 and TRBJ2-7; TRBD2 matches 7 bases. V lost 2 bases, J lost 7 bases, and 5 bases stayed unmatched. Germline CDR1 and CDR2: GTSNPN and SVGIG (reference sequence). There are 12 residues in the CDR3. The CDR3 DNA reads TGTGCCTGGAGTCTAGCGGTGTCGGAGCAGTACTTC. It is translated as CAWSLAVSEQYF.

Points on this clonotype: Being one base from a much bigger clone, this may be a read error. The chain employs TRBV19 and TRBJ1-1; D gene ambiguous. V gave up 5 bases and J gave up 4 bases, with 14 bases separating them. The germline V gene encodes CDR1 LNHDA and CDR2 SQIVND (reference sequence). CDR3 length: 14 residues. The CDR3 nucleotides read TGTGCCAGTAGTGGGAGGGCGGTAGGCACTGAAGCTTTCTTT. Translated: CASSGRAVGTEAFF. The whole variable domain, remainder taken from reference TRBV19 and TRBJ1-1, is DGGITQSPKYLFRKEGQNVTLSCEQNLNHDAMYWYRQDPGQGLRLIYYSQIVNDFQKGDIAEGYSVSREKKESFPLTVTSAQKNPTAFYLCASSGRAVGTEAFFGQGTRLTVV.

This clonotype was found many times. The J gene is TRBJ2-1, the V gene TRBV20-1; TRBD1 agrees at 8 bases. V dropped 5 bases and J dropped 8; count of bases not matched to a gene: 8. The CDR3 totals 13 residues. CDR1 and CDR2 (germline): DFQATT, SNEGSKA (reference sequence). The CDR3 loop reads CSAGVDRVYEQFF. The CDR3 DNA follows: TGCAGTGCTGGGGTGGACAGGGTTTATGAGCAGTTCTTC.

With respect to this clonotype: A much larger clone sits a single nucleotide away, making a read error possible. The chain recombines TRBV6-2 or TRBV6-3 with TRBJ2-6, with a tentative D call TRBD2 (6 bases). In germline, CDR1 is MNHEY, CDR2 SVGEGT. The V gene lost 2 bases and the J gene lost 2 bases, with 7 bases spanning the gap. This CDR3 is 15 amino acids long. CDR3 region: CASSYGGTGANVLTF. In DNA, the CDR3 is TGTGCCAGCAGTTACGGGGGGACTGGGGCCAACGTCCTGACTTTC.

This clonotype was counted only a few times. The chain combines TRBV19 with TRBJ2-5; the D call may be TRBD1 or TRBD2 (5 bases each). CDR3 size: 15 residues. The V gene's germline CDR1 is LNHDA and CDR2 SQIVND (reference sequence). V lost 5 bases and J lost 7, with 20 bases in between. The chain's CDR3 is CASSFPGTVEGTQYF. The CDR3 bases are TGTGCCAGTAGTTTCCCTGGGACCGTCGAGGGGACCCAGTACTTC.

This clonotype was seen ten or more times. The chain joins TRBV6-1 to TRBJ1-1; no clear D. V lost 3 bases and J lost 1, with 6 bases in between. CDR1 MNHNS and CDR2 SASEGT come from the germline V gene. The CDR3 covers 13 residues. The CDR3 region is CASSDRANTEAFF. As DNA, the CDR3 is TGTGCCAGCAGTGACCGAGCGAACACTGAAGCTTTCTTT.

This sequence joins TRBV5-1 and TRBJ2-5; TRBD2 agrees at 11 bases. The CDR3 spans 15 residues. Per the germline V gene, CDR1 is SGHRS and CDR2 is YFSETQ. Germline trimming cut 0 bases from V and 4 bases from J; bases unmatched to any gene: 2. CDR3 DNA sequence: TGCGCCAGCAGCTTGGATCTAGCGGGGGGAGAGACCCAGTACTTC. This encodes CASSLDLAGGETQYF.

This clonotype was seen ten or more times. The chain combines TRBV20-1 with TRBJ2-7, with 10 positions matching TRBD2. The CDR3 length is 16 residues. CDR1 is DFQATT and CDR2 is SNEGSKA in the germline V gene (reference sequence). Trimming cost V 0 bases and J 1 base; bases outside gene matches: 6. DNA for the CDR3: TGCAGTGCTAGAGATGGGCTAGCGGGGGTTTCCTACGAGCAGTACTTC. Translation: CSARDGLAGVSYEQYF.

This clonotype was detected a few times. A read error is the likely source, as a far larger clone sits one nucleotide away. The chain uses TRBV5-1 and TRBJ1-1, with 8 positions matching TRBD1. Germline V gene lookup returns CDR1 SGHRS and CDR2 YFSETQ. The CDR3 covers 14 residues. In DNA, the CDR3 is TGTGCCAGCAGCTTGGGACAGGAGAACACTGAAGCTTTCTTT. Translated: CASSLGQENTEAFF.

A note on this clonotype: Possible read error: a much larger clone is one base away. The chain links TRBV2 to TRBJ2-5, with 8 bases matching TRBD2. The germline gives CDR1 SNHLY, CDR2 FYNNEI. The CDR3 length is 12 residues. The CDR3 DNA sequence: TGTGCGGGCGGGGGGACCCGGGAGACCCAGTACTTC. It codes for CAGGGTRETQYF.

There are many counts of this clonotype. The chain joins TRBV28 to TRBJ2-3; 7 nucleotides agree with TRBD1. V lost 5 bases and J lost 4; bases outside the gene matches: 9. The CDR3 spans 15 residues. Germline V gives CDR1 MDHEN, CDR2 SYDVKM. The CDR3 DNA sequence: TGTGCCAGCAGTCAGACAGGGCCGGTCCCAGATACGCAGTATTTT. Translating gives CASSQTGPVPDTQYF.